This T cell receptor (beta chain) derives from a study of T cell responses to AZD1222 COVID-19 vaccine. Findings of the study overall: Only a handful of AZD1222 recipients, roughly 6 in all, had baseline seropositivity. Spike-specific TCR breadth and depth grew following two AZD1222 doses. Clonal diversity was possibly underestimated, and the donors were mostly white British, with more females.

CDR3 length equals 15 residues. V lost 7 bases and J 1 base, leaving 13 bases between the germline ends. In germline, CDR1 is MNHEY, CDR2 SVGAGI. Libraries were prepared by immunoSEQ multiplex PCR; TCRdb keeps only in-frame clonotypes and omits some of them. Altogether roughly 120,000 clones are present, 89% being singletons, with the ten largest covering around 4.5%. A remark on this clone: Its antigen is unidentified.

This TCR was sampled from an adult in good health. The J gene is TRBJ2-2, the V gene TRBV6-5, with a weak D call TRBD2 (5 bases). Material: peripheral blood, obtained on day 0 of AZD1222 vaccination. The CDR3 loop is CASTRGWQNTGELFF. The CDR3 region has the DNA TGTGCCAGCACCAGAGGGTGGCAGAACACCGGGGAGCTGTTTTTT.